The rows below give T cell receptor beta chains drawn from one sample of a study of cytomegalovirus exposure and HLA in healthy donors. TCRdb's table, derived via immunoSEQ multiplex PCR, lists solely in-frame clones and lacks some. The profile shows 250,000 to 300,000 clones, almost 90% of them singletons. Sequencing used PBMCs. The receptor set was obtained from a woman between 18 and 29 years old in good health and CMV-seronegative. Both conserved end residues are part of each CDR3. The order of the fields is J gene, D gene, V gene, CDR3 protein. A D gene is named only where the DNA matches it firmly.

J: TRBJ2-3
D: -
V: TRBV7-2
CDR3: CASSGRGNTDTQYF

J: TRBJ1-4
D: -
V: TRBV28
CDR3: CASSFAGAGHLNEKLFF

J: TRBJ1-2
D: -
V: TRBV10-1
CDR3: CASSQGSNYGYTF

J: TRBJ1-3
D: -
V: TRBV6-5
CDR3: CASSYGPGTGNTIYF

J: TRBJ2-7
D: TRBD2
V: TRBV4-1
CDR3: CASSQVNSGGSYEQYF

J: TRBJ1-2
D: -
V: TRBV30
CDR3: CAWIWAGNYGYTF

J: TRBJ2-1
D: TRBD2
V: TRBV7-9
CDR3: CASSYTSGEQFF

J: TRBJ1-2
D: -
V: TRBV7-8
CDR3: CASSPLNREGNSYGYTF

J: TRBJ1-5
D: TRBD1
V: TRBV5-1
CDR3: CASSLETGGGQPQHF

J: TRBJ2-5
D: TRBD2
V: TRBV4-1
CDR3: CASSRGLAGGRQEIQYF

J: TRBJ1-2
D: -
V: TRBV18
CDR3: CASSPEEGSHGYTF

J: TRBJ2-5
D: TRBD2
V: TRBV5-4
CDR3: CASSPPGLAGGGGETQYF

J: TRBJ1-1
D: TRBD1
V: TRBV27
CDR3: CASSLNTLRGRIGEAFF

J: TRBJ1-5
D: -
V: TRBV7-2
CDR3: CASSLDRGAVLGNQPQHF

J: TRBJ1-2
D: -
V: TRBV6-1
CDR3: CARQRYGYTF

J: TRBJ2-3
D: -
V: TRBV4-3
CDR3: CASSQDSSSTDTQYF

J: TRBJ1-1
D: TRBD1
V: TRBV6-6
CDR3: CATLLTGRIDTEAFF

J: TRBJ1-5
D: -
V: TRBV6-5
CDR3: CASSVTGLADQPQHF

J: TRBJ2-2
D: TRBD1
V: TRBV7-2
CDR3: CASSPHPGQGSGELFF

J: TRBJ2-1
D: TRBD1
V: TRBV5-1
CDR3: CASSTGTGYEQFF

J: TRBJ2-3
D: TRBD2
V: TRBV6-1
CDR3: CASDSGGITDTQYF

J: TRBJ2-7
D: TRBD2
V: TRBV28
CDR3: CASSSLLAGAPYEQYF

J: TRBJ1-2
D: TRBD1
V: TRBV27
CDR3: CASKDEGRGTYGYTF

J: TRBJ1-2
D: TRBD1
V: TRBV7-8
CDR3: CASSDRVYYGYTF

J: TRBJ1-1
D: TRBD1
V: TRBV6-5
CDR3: CASSQQGVGEAFF

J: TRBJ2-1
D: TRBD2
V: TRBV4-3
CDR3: CASSQDLAGGQPFF

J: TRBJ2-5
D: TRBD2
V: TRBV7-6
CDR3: CASSSPGRQTQYF

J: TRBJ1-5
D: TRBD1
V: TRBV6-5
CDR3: CASSYSTGQGLGAQHF

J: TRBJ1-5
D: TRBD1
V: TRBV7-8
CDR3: CASSPRTGTGDQPQHF

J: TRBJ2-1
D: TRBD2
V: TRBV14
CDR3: CASSRSGPPYNEQFF

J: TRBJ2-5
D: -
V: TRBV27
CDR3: CASSLSSGGGETQYF

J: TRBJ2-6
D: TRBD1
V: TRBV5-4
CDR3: CASSPGQGANGANVLTF

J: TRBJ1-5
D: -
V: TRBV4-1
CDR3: CASSQDTPPRGYISPQHF

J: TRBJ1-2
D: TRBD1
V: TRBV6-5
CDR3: CASSWTGGDGYTF

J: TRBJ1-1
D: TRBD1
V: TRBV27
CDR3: CASRGQGAYTEAFF

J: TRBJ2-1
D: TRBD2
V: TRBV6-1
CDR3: CASRMGTSSYNEQFF

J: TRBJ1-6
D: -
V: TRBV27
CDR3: CASSVDFNSPLHF

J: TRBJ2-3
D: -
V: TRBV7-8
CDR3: CASSFSRFRGTDTQYF

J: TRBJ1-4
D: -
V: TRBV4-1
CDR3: CATSRRGSTNEKLFF

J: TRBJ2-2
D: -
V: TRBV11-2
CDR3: CASSLTRYAAGELFF

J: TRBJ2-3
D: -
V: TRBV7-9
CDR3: CASSLFSSTDTQYF

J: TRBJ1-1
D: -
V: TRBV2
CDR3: CASSDPAEAFF

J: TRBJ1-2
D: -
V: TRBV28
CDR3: CALWGANYGYTF

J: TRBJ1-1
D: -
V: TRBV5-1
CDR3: CASSLASTNTEAFF

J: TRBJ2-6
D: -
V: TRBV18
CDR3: CASSQQDISSGANVLTF

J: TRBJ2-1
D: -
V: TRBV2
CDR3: CASSLPGLYNEQFF

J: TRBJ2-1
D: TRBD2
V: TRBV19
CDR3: CASSWGTSRNEQFF

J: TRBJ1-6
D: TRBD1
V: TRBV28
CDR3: CASSLLQGVVYNSPLHF